Sequencing of this T cell receptor beta chain was carried out in a study of read filtering for tumor transcriptome and immune sequencing. Germline loops: CDR1 MNHEY, CDR2 SVGAGI. The CDR3 spans 11 residues. Trimming left V 3 bases short and J 10 bases short, with 7 bases between. This library used approximately 370 ng RNA and molecular barcoded adaptors spanning alpha/delta and beta/gamma chains. TCRdb reprocessed the reads via MiXCR and lists one record per CDR3 protein. The profile covers about 130,000 distinct CDR3 sequences, with around 13% appearing a single time and approximately 9.9% taken by the ten largest. Bone marrow was sampled from every patient at the time of active disease.

The material sequenced was a population of CD138-negative cells sorted from bone marrow. The rearrangement links TRBV6-5 to TRBJ2-1, with D hard to call. The sequence was obtained from a donor aged 40 or older with multiple myeloma. CDR3 in amino acids: CASSYNSEQFF. Written as DNA, the CDR3 is TGTGCCAGCAGTTATAACAGCGAGCAGTTCTTC.